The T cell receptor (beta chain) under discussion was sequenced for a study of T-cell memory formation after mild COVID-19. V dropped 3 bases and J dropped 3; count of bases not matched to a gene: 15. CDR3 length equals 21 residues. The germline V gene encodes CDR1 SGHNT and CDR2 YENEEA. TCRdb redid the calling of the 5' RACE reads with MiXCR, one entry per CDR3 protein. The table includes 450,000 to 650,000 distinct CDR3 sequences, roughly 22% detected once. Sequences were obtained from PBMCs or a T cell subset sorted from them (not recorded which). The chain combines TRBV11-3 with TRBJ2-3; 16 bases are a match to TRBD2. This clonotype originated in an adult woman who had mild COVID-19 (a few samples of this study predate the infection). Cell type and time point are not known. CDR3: CASSFPTGLAGGYLVTDTQYF. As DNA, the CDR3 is TGTGCCAGCAGCTTTCCTACGGGACTAGCGGGAGGGTATCTGGTGACAGATACGCAGTATTTT.